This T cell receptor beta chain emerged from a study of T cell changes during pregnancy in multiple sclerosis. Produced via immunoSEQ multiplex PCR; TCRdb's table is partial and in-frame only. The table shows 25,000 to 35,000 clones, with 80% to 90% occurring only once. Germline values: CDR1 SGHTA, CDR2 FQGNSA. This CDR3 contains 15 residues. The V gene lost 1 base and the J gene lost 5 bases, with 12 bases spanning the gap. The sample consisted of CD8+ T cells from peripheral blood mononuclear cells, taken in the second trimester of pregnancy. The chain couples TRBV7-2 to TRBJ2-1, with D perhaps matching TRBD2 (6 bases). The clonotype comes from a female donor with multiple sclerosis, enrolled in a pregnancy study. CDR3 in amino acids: CASSLGVAVHNEQFF. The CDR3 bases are TGTGCCAGCAGCTTAGGGGTAGCGGTTCACAATGAGCAGTTCTTC.